The rows below give T cell receptor beta chains drawn from one sample of a study of cytomegalovirus exposure and HLA in healthy donors. The protocol was immunoSEQ multiplex PCR, while the TCRdb copy is restricted to in-frame clones and leaves out a portion. The top ten hold more than 2% of the sample, which has 150,000 to 200,000 clones, approximately 84% seen once. The material sequenced was PBMCs. These receptors were obtained from a man aged 18 to 30 in good health and CMV-seropositive. CDR3s include the opening cysteine and the closing phenylalanine or tryptophan. Fields, in order: clone size, V gene, D gene, J gene, CDR3 protein, CDR3 DNA. The D gene is left open where the match is weak. Rows may omit the clone size; those that give it use once, few, many or a size class.

>.|TRBV7-8|TRBD1|TRBJ1-2
CASSQGGAGYGYTF
TGTGCCAGCAGCCAAGGGGGCGCTGGCTATGGCTACACCTTC
>.|TRBV19|TRBD2|TRBJ2-7
CASSRTSGGRNEQYF
TGTGCCAGTAGCAGGACTAGCGGGGGGAGAAACGAGCAGTACTTC
>.|TRBV5-5|.|TRBJ1-1
CASSLLTEVGTEAFF
TGTGCCAGCAGCTTGCTTACGGAGGTCGGAACTGAAGCTTTCTTT
>.|TRBV7-9|TRBD1|TRBJ1-2
CASSPGTGENYGYTF
TGTGCCAGCAGCCCCGGGACAGGGGAAAACTATGGCTACACCTTC
>.|TRBV5-5|TRBD1|TRBJ2-7
CASSFGDRGLLEQYF
TGTGCCAGCAGCTTCGGGGACAGGGGATTACTCGAGCAGTACTTC
>.|TRBV9|.|TRBJ1-3
CASSASSRRELSGNTIYF
TGTGCCAGCAGCGCCTCATCTAGGAGAGAATTATCTGGAAACACCATATATTTT
>few|TRBV6-1|TRBD1|TRBJ1-2
CASRSRDRNYGYTF
TGTGCCAGCAGGTCCCGGGACAGGAACTATGGCTACACCTTC
>.|TRBV7-8|TRBD1|TRBJ2-7
CASSGALSGTASYEQYF
TGTGCCAGCAGCGGCGCATTGTCCGGGACAGCCTCCTACGAGCAGTACTTC
>once|TRBV6-6|.|TRBJ1-2
CASSLGATYGYTF
TGTGCCAGCAGTTTGGGGGCGACCTATGGCTACACCTTC
>.|TRBV20-1|.|TRBJ1-4
CSAENEKLFF
TGCAGTGCCGAGAACGAAAAACTGTTTTTT
>.|TRBV2|TRBD1|TRBJ1-4
CASRGFGQATLEKLFF
TGTGCCAGCAGGGGGTTCGGACAGGCAACCCTTGAAAAACTGTTTTTT
>.|TRBV12-5|.|TRBJ2-3
CASGPGIVTDTQYF
TGTGCTAGTGGCCCCGGGATCGTCACAGATACGCAGTATTTT
>.|TRBV19|TRBD1|TRBJ1-4
CASSRKGAGGSEKLFF
TGTGCCAGTAGTCGAAAAGGAGCAGGGGGCAGTGAAAAACTGTTTTTT
>.|TRBV20-1|.|TRBJ1-2
CSAYREGGYTF
TGCAGTGCCTACAGGGAAGGTGGCTACACCTTC
>few|TRBV7-3|TRBD2|TRBJ2-2
CATLKRGGSSTGELFF
TGTGCCACCTTAAAGCGGGGGGGCTCGAGCACCGGGGAGCTGTTTTTT
>once|TRBV5-1|.|TRBJ2-3
CASSGLGQGTDTQYF
TGCGCCAGCAGTGGCTTGGGGCAGGGCACAGATACGCAGTATTTT
>.|TRBV2|.|TRBJ1-1
CASSEIRGSTEAFF
TGTGCCAGCAGTGAAATAAGGGGGAGTACTGAAGCTTTCTTT
>.|TRBV2|TRBD2|TRBJ2-3
CASSPGTNTDTQYF
TGTGCCAGCAGCCCCGGGACTAACACAGATACGCAGTATTTT
>few|TRBV10-3|.|TRBJ2-2
CAISVLEDTGELFF
TGTGCCATCAGTGTCTTGGAGGACACCGGGGAGCTGTTTTTT
>few|TRBV4-3|TRBD2|TRBJ2-5
CASSQARTSGGQETQYF
TGCGCCAGCAGCCAAGCCCGGACTAGCGGGGGCCAAGAGACCCAGTACTTC
>.|TRBV6-5|.|TRBJ1-2
CAIYSPGVGYTF
TGTGCCATCTACTCTCCGGGTGTTGGCTACACCTTC
>few|TRBV29-1|TRBD1|TRBJ2-7
CSGMTGWEQYF
TGCAGCGGCATGACAGGGTGGGAGCAGTACTTC
>.|TRBV4-3|TRBD1|TRBJ1-6
CASSLGTGNNSPLHF
TGCGCCAGCAGCCTCGGGACAGGGAATAATTCACCCCTCCACTTT
>.|TRBV7-9|TRBD2|TRBJ2-5
CASSPRLADIQETQYF
TGTGCCAGCAGCCCACGACTAGCGGATATCCAAGAGACCCAGTACTTC
>.|TRBV6-5|.|TRBJ1-1
CASSRGYFGTEAFF
TGTGCCAGCAGTCGCGGGTATTTTGGCACTGAAGCTTTCTTT
>.|TRBV28|.|TRBJ2-7
CASSRTGFSYEQYF
TGTGCCAGCAGTCGGACGGGGTTCTCCTACGAGCAGTACTTC
>.|TRBV4-1|.|TRBJ2-7
CASSQVGRVGEQYF
TGCGCCAGCAGCCAAGTAGGCAGGGTCGGCGAGCAGTACTTC
>.|TRBV30|.|TRBJ2-2
CAWSRQANGELFF
TGTGCCTGGAGTCGACAGGCTAACGGGGAGCTGTTTTTT
>.|TRBV7-2|TRBD2|TRBJ2-7
CASSSNYFGGSEQYF
TGTGCCAGCAGCTCAAACTACTTCGGGGGGTCCGAGCAGTACTTC
>.|TRBV14|TRBD1|TRBJ1-6
CASSLTGFNSPLHF
TGTGCCAGCAGCCTGACAGGGTTCAATTCACCCCTCCACTTT
>.|TRBV5-1|.|TRBJ2-3
CASSLGANFDTQYF
TGCGCCAGCAGCTTAGGAGCAAACTTCGATACGCAGTATTTT
>.|TRBV29-1|.|TRBJ2-2
CSVERFPWTGGAGELFF
TGCAGCGTTGAAAGGTTTCCGTGGACTGGCGGGGCCGGGGAGCTGTTTTTT
>few|TRBV4-1|TRBD1|TRBJ2-1
CASSQDRGQGFNEQFF
TGCGCCAGCAGCCAAGATCGGGGACAGGGTTTCAATGAGCAGTTCTTC
>.|TRBV4-3|TRBD1|TRBJ2-5
CASSQGNRGGETQYF
TGCGCCAGCAGCCAAGGAAACAGGGGCGGTGAGACCCAGTACTTC
>.|TRBV4-2|.|TRBJ2-3
CASSQASAGYTDTQYF
TGTGCCAGCAGCCAAGCCTCAGCGGGCTACACAGATACGCAGTATTTT
>.|TRBV5-4|TRBD2|TRBJ2-4
CASSLVRTSGGTLAKNIQYF
TGTGCCAGCAGCTTGGTCCGGACTAGCGGGGGGACTCTAGCCAAAAACATTCAGTACTTC
>.|TRBV2|.|TRBJ2-7
CASWNSVGEQYF
TGTGCCAGCTGGAATAGCGTCGGCGAGCAGTACTTC
>.|TRBV7-3|TRBD1|TRBJ2-2
CASSKGALTGELFF
TGTGCCAGCAGTAAGGGGGCGCTCACCGGGGAGCTGTTTTTT
>once|TRBV19|.|TRBJ2-3
CASRDAGDTDTQYF
TGTGCCAGTAGAGACGCCGGGGACACAGATACGCAGTATTTT
>.|TRBV5-6|TRBD2|TRBJ2-1
CASSPGPAGDNEQFF
TGTGCCAGCAGCCCGGGGCCAGCGGGGGACAATGAGCAGTTCTTC
>.|TRBV5-1|TRBD1|TRBJ1-1
CASATTGGITEAFF
TGCGCCAGCGCTACGACAGGGGGAATCACTGAAGCTTTCTTT
>.|TRBV5-1|TRBD1|TRBJ2-7
CASSLWDSQSYEQYF
TGCGCCAGCAGCTTGTGGGACAGCCAAAGTTACGAGCAGTACTTC
>few|TRBV19|.|TRBJ1-4
CAIQKDRVDEKLFF
TGTGCCATCCAGAAGGACAGAGTGGATGAAAAACTGTTTTTT
>.|TRBV2|TRBD1|TRBJ1-3
CASSRDRGGNTIYF
TGTGCCAGCAGTCGGGACAGGGGTGGAAACACCATATATTTT
>.|TRBV6-1|TRBD2|TRBJ2-5
CASSESSGGRETQYF
TGTGCCAGCAGTGAGTCCAGCGGGGGAAGGGAGACCCAGTACTTC
>few|TRBV4-1|TRBD1|TRBJ1-2
CASSQPGGPNYGYTF
TGCGCCAGCAGCCAACCAGGGGGCCCCAACTATGGCTACACCTTC
>.|TRBV11-2|.|TRBJ2-7
CASSLPTGSYEQYF
TGTGCCAGCAGCCTACCGACAGGTTCCTACGAGCAGTACTTC
>.|TRBV5-1|TRBD1|TRBJ1-2
CASSLDNRGSPNYGYTF
TGCGCCAGCAGCTTGGATAACAGGGGGAGCCCTAACTATGGCTACACCTTC
>.|TRBV4-3|.|TRBJ2-4
CASSQAWDWKNIQYF
TGCGCCAGCAGCCAAGCATGGGACTGGAAAAACATTCAGTACTTC
>.|TRBV2|TRBD1|TRBJ1-2
CASSVGQGYGYTF
TGTGCCAGCAGTGTGGGACAGGGCTATGGCTACACCTTC
>once|TRBV9|TRBD2|TRBJ2-3
CASSAGGELSTDTQYF
TGTGCCAGCAGCGCGGGGGGGGAGCTAAGCACAGATACGCAGTATTTT
>.|TRBV4-2|.|TRBJ2-7
CVSSQDRGLYEQYF
TGTGTCAGCAGCCAAGATAGAGGCCTCTACGAGCAGTACTTC
>.|TRBV20-1|.|TRBJ2-5
CSARPGETQYF
TGCAGTGCTAGGCCCGGGGAGACCCAGTACTTC
>.|TRBV6-5|.|TRBJ2-1
CASVSSDNEQFF
TGTGCTTCTGTCAGTTCTGACAATGAGCAGTTCTTC
>.|TRBV18|.|TRBJ2-7
CASSPRREAWYEQYF
TGTGCCAGCTCACCACGGAGGGAGGCATGGTACGAGCAGTACTTC
>.|TRBV19|TRBD1|TRBJ2-7
CASSMLGRGSYEQYF
TGTGCCAGTAGTATGTTGGGCAGGGGGTCCTACGAGCAGTACTTC
>.|TRBV10-3|TRBD1|TRBJ1-6
CAISETDRAPLHF
TGTGCCATCAGTGAAACGGACAGGGCACCCCTCCACTTT
>.|TRBV4-2|.|TRBJ1-3
CASSQDLGRGGDTIYF
TGTGCCAGCAGCCAAGACTTGGGGAGAGGTGGGGACACCATATATTTT
>.|TRBV6-5|.|TRBJ2-5
CASSYSSGRGTQYF
TGTGCCAGCAGTTACTCCTCAGGGCGGGGGACCCAGTACTTC
>.|TRBV5-4|TRBD1|TRBJ1-3
CASSTRQGLGNTIYF
TGTGCCAGCAGCACCAGACAGGGGCTGGGAAACACCATATATTTT